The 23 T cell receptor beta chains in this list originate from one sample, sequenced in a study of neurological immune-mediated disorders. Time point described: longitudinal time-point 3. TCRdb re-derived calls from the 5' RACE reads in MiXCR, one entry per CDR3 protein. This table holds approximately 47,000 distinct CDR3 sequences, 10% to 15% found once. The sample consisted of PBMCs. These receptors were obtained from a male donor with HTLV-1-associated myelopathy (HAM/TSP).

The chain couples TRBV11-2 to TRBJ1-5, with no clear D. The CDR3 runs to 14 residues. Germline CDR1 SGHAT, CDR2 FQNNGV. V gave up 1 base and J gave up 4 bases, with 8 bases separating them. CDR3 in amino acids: CASSLAPLNQPQHF. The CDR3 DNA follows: TGTGCCAGCAGCTTAGCCCCCCTTAATCAGCCCCAGCATTTT.

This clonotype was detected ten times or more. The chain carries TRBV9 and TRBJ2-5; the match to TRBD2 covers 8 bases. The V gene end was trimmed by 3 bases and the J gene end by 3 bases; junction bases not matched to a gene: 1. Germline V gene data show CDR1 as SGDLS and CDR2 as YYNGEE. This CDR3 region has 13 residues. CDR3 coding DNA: TGTGCCAGCAGCGCCGGGGGGGAAGAGACCCAGTACTTC. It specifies CASSAGGEETQYF.

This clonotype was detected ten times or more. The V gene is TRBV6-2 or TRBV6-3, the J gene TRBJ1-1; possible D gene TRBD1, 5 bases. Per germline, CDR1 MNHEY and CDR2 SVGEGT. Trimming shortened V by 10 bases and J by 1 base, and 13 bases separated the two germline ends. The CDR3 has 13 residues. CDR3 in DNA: TGTGCCACCAAAATCCAGGGGAACACTGAAGCTTTCTTT. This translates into CATKIQGNTEAFF.

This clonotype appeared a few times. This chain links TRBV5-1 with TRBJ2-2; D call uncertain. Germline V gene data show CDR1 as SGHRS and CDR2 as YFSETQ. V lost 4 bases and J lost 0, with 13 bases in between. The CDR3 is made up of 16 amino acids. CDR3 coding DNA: TGCGCCAGCAGCGTCGCCGGGCCGCCGAACACCGGGGAGCTGTTTTTT. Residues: CASSVAGPPNTGELFF.

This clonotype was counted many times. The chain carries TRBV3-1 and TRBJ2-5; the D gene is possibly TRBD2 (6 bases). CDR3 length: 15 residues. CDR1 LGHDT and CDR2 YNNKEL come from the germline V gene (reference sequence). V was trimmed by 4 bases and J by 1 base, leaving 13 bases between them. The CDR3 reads CASSLFPGVQETQYF. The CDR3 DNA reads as TGTGCCAGCAGCCTGTTCCCGGGAGTCCAAGAGACCCAGTACTTC.

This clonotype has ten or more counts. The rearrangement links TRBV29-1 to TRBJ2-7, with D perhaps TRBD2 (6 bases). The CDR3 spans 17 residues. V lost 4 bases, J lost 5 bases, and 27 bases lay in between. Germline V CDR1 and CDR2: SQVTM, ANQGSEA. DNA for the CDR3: TGCAGCGTTGGGGCGACCACTTCGGGGCCCGGGGGAGACGAGCAGTACTTC. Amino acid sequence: CSVGATTSGPGGDEQYF.

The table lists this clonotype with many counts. The CDR3 DNA reads TGCAGTGCTCGGGGACAGGGGGCGCGGGGCAATCAGCCCCAGCATTTT. It yields the protein CSARGQGARGNQPQHF. This chain uses TRBV20-1 with TRBJ1-5, with 12 bases aligning to TRBD1. The CDR3 spans 16 residues. The J segment lost 2 bases and the V segment lost 5 bases, leaving 7 bases of the junction unmatched. CDR1 is DFQATT, CDR2 SNEGSKA, per germline (reference sequence).

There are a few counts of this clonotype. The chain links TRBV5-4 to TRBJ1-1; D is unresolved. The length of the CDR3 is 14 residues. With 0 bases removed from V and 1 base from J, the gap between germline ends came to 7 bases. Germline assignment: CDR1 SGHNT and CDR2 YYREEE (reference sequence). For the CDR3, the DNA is TGTGCCAGCAGCTTGGAGCGGGAGAACACTGAAGCTTTCTTT. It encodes CASSLERENTEAFF. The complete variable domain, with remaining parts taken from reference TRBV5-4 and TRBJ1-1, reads ETGVTQSPTHLIKTRGQQVTLRCSSQSGHNTVSWYQQALGQGPQFIFQYYREEENGRGNFPPRFSGLQFPNYSSELNVNALELDDSALYLCASSLERENTEAFFGQGTRLTVV.

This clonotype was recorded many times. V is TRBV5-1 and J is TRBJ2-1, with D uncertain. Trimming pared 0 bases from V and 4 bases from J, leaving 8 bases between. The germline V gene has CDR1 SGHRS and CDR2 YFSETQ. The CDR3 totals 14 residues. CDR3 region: CASSLVTAYNEQFF. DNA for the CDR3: TGCGCCAGCAGCTTGGTAACAGCTTACAATGAGCAGTTCTTC. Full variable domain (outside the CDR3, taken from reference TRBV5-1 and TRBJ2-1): KAGVTQTPRYLIKTRGQQVTLSCSPISGHRSVSWYQQTPGQGLQFLFEYFSETQRNKGNFPGRFSGRQFSNSRSEMNVSTLELGDSALYLCASSLVTAYNEQFFGPGTRLTVL.

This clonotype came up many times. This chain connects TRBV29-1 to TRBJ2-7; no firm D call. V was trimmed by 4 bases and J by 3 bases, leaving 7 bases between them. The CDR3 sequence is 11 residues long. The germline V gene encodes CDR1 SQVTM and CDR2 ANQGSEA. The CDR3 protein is CSVGHFYEQYF. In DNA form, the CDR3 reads TGCAGCGTTGGACATTTCTACGAGCAGTACTTC.

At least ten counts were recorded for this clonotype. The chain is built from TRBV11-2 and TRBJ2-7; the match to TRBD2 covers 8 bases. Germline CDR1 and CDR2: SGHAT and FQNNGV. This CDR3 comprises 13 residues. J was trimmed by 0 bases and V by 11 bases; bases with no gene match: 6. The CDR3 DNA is TGTGCCGGATCGGGGGGGAACTCCTACGAGCAGTACTTC. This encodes CAGSGGNSYEQYF.

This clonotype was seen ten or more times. The CDR3 DNA follows: TGCGCCAGCAGCTTGGGGGAGGATTCACCCCTCCACTTT. Its translation is CASSLGEDSPLHF. V usage is TRBV5-1 and J usage is TRBJ1-6; no definite D call. Trimming took off 0 bases at V and 8 bases at J, with 6 bases between the two ends. The CDR3 length is 13 residues. Germline V gene lookup returns CDR1 SGHRS and CDR2 YFSETQ.

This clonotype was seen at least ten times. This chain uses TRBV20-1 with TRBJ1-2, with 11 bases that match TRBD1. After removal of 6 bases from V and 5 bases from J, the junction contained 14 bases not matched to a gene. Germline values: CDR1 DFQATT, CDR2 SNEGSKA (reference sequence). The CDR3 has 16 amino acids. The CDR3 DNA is TGCAGTGCCATCAAGGGACAGGGGGGAAGGGAATATGGCTACACCTTC. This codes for CSAIKGQGGREYGYTF.

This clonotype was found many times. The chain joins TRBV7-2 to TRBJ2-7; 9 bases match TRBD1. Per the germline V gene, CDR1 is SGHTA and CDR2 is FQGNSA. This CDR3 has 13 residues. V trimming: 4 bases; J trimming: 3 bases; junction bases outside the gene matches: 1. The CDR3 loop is CASSWGQGYEQYF. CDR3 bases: TGTGCCAGCAGCTGGGGACAGGGCTACGAGCAGTACTTC.

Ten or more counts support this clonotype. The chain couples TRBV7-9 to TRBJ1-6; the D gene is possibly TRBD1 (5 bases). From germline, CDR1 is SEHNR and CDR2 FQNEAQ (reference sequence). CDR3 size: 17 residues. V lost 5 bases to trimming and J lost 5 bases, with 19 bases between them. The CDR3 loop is CASSVEGTSLNNSPLHF. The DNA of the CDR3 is TGTGCCAGCAGCGTCGAGGGGACTTCTTTAAATAATTCACCCCTCCACTTT.

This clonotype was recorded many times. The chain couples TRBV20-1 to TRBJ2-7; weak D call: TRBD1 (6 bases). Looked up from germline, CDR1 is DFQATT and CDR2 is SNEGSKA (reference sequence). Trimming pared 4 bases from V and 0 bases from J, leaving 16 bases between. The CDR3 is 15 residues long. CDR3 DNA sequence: TGCAGTGCTATACCGGGACATCTAAGCTCCTACGAGCAGTACTTC. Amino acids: CSAIPGHLSSYEQYF.

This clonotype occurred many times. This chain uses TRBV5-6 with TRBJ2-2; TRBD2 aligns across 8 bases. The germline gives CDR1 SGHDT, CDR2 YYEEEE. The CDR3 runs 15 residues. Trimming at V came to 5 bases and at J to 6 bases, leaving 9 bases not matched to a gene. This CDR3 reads CASSLLGRGPGELFF. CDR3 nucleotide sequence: TGTGCCAGCAGTTTGCTCGGGAGGGGCCCCGGGGAGCTGTTTTTT.

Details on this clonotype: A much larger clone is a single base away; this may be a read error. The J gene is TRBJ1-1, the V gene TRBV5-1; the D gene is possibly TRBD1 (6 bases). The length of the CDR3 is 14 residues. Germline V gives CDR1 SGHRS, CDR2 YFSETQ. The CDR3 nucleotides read TGCGCCAACAGCTTGGAACTAGGGGGCACTGAAGCTTTCTTT. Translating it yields CANSLELGGTEAFF. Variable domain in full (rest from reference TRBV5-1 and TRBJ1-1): KAGVTQTPRYLIKTRGQQVTLSCSPISGHRSVSWYQQTPGQGLQFLFEYFSETQRNKGNFPGRFSGRQFSNSRSEMNVSTLELGDSALYLCANSLELGGTEAFFGQGTRLTVV.

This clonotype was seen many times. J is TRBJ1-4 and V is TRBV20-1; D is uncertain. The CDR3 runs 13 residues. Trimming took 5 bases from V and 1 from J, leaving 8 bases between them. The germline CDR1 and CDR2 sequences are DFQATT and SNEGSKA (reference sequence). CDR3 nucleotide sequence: TGCAGTGCTCCCGGGGTAACTAATGAAAAACTGTTTTTT. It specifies CSAPGVTNEKLFF.

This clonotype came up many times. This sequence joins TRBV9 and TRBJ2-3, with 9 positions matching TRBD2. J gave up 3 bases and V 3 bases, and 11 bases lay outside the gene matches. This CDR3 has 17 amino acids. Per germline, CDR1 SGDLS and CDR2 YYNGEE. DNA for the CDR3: TGTGCCAGCAGCGGGGGTAGCGGGGGATCAAGAACAGATACGCAGTATTTT. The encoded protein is CASSGGSGGSRTDTQYF.

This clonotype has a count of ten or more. This CDR3 is CASSLEGTSNYGYTF. CDR3 nucleotides: TGTGCCAGCAGCTTAGAGGGCACGTCGAACTATGGCTACACCTTC. The rearrangement joins TRBV7-2 to TRBJ1-2, with D hard to call. CDR1 is SGHTA and CDR2 is FQGNSA in the germline V gene. The CDR3 is made up of 15 amino acids. Trimming left V 1 base short and J 2 bases short, with 11 bases between.

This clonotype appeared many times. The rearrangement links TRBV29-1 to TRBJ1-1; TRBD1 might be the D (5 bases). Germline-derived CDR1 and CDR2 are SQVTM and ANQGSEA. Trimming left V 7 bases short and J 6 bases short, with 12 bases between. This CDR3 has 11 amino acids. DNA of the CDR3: TGCAGCGGGAGCCGGGGGGCTGAAGCTTTCTTT. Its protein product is CSGSRGAEAFF.

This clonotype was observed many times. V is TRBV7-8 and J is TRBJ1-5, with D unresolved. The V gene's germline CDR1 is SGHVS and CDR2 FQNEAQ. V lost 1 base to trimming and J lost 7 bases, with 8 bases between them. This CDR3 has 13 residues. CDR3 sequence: CASSLEKAQPQHF. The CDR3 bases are TGTGCCAGCAGCTTAGAAAAGGCCCAGCCCCAGCATTTT.